The present T cell receptor beta chain was sequenced within a study of cytomegalovirus exposure and HLA in healthy donors (dated by TCRdb to the late 2010s). For context, the study as a whole: An earlier analysis of about 560 of the donors reported approximately 280 Gb of sequence data and roughly 120 million unique TCR beta sequences obtained from about 200 million T cells. Roughly five DR-DQ haplotypes were treated as single units for association and clustering because of strong linkage in the cohort. High-throughput TCR immunosequencing, statistical association of individual TCRs with disease status, and machine learning were combined to predict cytomegalovirus infection status. The number of typed donors differed by locus: roughly 629-640 for A, B, C, DRB1 and DQB1; approximately 540 for DQA1; around 610 for DPA1; and approximately 450 for DPB1. Along with the approximately 670-subject first cohort, a separate validation cohort of 120 different subjects was used. Both class I and class II loci were covered by HLA typing, at four-digit resolution. All discovery cohort repertoires had been generated using a single sequencing platform. In a later analysis, previously published TCR beta repertoires from 666 donors were re-analyzed and high-resolution HLA genotyping was added so that TCR occurrence patterns could be studied. The T cell repertoires of around 670 subjects were profiled by immunosequencing and related to cytomegalovirus serostatus. An earlier analysis of 500 to 750 of the donors applied high-throughput TCR beta sequencing to assess whether each TCR beta V gene segment acted as functional or pseudogenic. Of the roughly 400 genotyped donors, roughly 85% fell in the genetic ancestry cluster associated with self-reported Caucasian donors. About 300 gigabases of sequencing data and tens of millions of unique TCR sequences were included in an early release covering roughly 600 HLA-typed donors. Donor age, sex, ethnicity and CMV serostatus were compiled alongside the repertoire data. The study aimed to test whether cataloging public T cell receptors could reveal signatures of past pathogen exposure. Genome-wide SNP genotypes for about 55% of the roughly 670 donors were used in a later genetic analysis, which treated that subset as a discovery cohort. Rather than drawing on any new phenotypic data, the later analysis identified candidate immune exposures from TCR beta sequences and the way those sequences occurred across donors. On average, roughly 240,000 unique TCR beta nucleotide sequences were sequenced per donor among roughly 430 genotyped donors of the cohort, with 15% to 20% of those sequences being non-productive.

On this clone itself: Which antigen it targets is not known. No base qualities exist here, and no much larger clone lies one base off it.

What the study reported, not specific to this receptor: In a later analysis, most CMV-associated TCR beta chains were found to appear HLA-restricted, with HLA associations seemingly driven largely by CMV exposure. The earlier analysis of nearly 600 of the donors excluded 15 to 20 rarely observed V segments, including chromosome 9 orphons, because counts were too low. A few of the identified cytomegalovirus-associated TCR beta chains were confirmed in vitro to be specific for cytomegalovirus antigens. In a later analysis, HLA-associated TCR beta chains were found to be more clonally expanded and to have lower generation probabilities than equally common non-associated chains. Most TCR sequences were seen in very few donors, while some public TCRs were found in many individuals. This cohort had only TCR beta chains sequenced, and the lack of alpha or paired-chain data limited which features could be detected. The 87-base-pair reads could not distinguish some IMGT-functional V segments, including TRBV6-2 and TRBV6-3, so those segments were excluded. Immune exposure information for the cohort was limited to CMV serostatus. Because HLA typing was missing for some donors at each locus, association tests included only the typed subset. In a later genetic analysis, a missense DCLRE1C variant was associated with V-gene and J-gene trimming of TCR beta chains, and the association was replicated in an independent cohort. An earlier analysis of approximately 600 of the donors showed that most TCR beta V segments appeared in productive rearrangements either about 90% or about 30% of the time, which broadly matched IMGT annotations. A later analysis reported that several top co-occurrence clusters appeared linked to parvovirus B19, influenza, CMV and Epstein-Barr virus. A later analysis found that TCR association rates varied across HLA loci, with DRB1 alleles showing the most associated TCRs and HLA-C alleles the fewest. When HLA alleles, especially DR and DQ, strongly co-occurred, TCR associations were difficult to assign to individual alleles. Specific HLA alleles were associated with roughly 16,000 TCR beta sequences at a false discovery rate of 0.05 in a later analysis. Correlated functional status among segregating V segments might reflect linkage disequilibrium, but an unknown experimental factor could not be ruled out. In both the original and validation cohorts, the classifier was reported to diagnose cytomegalovirus status with high specificity and sensitivity. Compared with the approximately 670-donor mean, donors in an Asian-associated ancestry cluster had fewer N-insertions in productive TCRs, according to a later genetic analysis. Presence/absence analyses assumed roughly uniform sequencing depth across donors, an assumption that may not hold. A total of some 180 TCR beta chains were listed by the study as associated with cytomegalovirus. A further reported finding was that TCR beta sequences accurately predicted the HLA-A and HLA-B alleles for most subjects in the first cohort. The authors suggested that the approach could potentially be extended to other disease states and immunological phenotypes. A cluster of highly shared sequence variants was judged likely to represent a technical artifact of the sequencing pipeline.

The receptor library was made with the immunoSEQ multiplex PCR assay. For the multiplex PCR, a mixture combining 60 forward primers for TCR Vbeta segments and 13 reverse primers for TCR Jbeta segments was used. The CDR3 region of rearranged TCR beta genes was amplified from genomic DNA by a multiplex PCR assay. The Illumina HiSeq System was used to sequence the amplified TCR beta libraries as 87-base-pair reads. As for how the authors treated the data: A later analysis counted 65 million to 90 million unique TCR beta chains across the 666 repertoires, and around 9.9 million of these chains were shared by at least two donors. A nearest-neighbor algorithm error-corrected the raw reads and collapsed the reads into unique sequences, merging closely related sequences to remove PCR and sequencing errors. Alignment of CDR3 sequences to IMGT reference sequences was used to assign V, D and J gene segments. Each retained sequence needed at least a six-nucleotide match to both a V gene segment and a J gene segment. A rearrangement counted as productive if the CDR3 had no stop codons and remained in frame with V and J, and every other rearrangement counted as non-productive. CDR3 was defined according to IMGT convention as the region running from the second conserved V-encoded cysteine to the conserved J-encoded phenylalanine. Sequences without an unambiguous match to a single V gene segment were excluded from the earlier analysis of about 600 of the donors. In an earlier analysis of approximately 560 of the donors, a V segment was called functional when productive rearrangements were above 56.7%, and segregating when the standard deviation between donors exceeded 5%. A statistical classification framework was developed to diagnose cytomegalovirus status using the catalog of TCR beta chain sequences. In a later analysis, TCR nucleotide sequences were compared against IMGT/GENE-DB human TR gene sequences so that V and J genes could be assigned. A later analysis assigned CDR3 sequences and most-parsimonious VDJ recombination scenarios with the TCRdist pipeline. In a later analysis, every TCR beta chain was defined by the combination of its CDR3 amino acid sequence and its V-gene family, and reads without a unique V-gene family were dropped. As a way to deal with suspected cross-contamination and a sequencing artifact, a later analysis dropped under 600 nucleotide sequences that were highly shared and had low generation probability. For each public chain, a later analysis derived a clonal expansion index from normalized ranks of inferred template counts within each repertoire. In a later analysis, generation probabilities were computed using a VDJ recombination model fitted to out-of-frame rearrangements, and the results were checked against IGoR. In a later analysis, TCR-TCR, TCR-HLA and TCR-CMV co-occurrence was scored with hypergeometric tests, and a repertoire-size bias correction was applied to TCR pairs. A later analysis estimated false discovery rates by permuting HLA or CMV assignments 20 times. In a later analysis, co-occurring TCRs were grouped with DBSCAN, and TCRdist sequence similarity was added when clustering was performed within HLA-allele-positive subsets. Repertoires with fewer than 30,000 or more than 120,000 public chains were left out of co-occurrence clustering, as were about 5 repertoires with anomalous nucleotide sharing. Imported from immuneACCESS, the table was reduced by TCRdb to in-frame sequences with V and J called. These copies leave out some clones; in studies compared against another copy, an unresolved V gene accounts for under half, and the cause of the remainder is not known. V and J calls and clone size are those listed in that table; D and trimming were worked out from the DNA. The sample table records approximately 53,000 clones; 80% of these occur just once. The ten largest clones represent about 7.8% of the sample.

The cohort consisted of more than 650 healthy bone marrow donors. At the time of sampling, every cohort member was nominally healthy, though immune exposures that went unrecorded were likely present. The donor was CMV seropositive and was included in the group of some 290 seropositive cohort members. A peripheral blood sample was provided by each donor, and peripheral blood mononuclear cells were used for TCR beta sequencing. Genomic DNA extraction from the blood cell samples was performed with the Qiagen DNeasy Blood Extraction Kit. The V end gives up 6 bases and the J end 4 bases, leaving 9 bases in the junction not matched to a gene. The germline V gene provides CDR1 SNHLY and CDR2 FYNNEI. Reading from cysteine to phenylalanine, the CDR3 counts 15 amino acids. The CDR3 DNA has 45 bases and is translated from base 1.

The sample comprised PBMCs. The chain links TRBV2 with TRBJ1-1, and 9 junctional nucleotides match TRBD1. The source of this sequence is a man aged 25-45 years in good health and CMV-seropositive. The CDR3 corresponds to CASRALGQGLTEAFF. The DNA sequence is given as TGTGCCAGCAGGGCACTGGGACAGGGTCTCACTGAAGCTTTCTTT.